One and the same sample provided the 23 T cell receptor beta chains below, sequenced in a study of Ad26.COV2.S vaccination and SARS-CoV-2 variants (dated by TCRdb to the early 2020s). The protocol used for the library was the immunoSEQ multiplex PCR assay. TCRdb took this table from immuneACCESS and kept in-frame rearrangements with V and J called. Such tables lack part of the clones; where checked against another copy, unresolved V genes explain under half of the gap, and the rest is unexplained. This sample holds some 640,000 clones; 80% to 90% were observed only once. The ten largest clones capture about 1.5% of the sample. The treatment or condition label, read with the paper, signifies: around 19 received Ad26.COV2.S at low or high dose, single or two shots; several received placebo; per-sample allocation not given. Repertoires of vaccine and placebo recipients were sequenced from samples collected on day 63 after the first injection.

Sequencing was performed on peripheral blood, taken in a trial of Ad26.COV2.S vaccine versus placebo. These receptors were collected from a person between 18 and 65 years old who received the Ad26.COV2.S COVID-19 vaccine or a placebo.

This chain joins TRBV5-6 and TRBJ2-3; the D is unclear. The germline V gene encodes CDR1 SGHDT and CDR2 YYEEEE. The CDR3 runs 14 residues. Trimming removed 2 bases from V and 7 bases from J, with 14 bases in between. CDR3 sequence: CASSLPIFPYTQYF. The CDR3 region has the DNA TGTGCCAGCAGCTTACCGATTTTCCCGTATACGCAGTATTTT.

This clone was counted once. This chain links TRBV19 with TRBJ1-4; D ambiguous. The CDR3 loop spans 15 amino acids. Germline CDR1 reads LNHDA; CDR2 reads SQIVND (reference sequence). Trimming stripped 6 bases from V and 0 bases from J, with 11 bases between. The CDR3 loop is CASSTRPATNEKLFF. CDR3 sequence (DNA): TGTGCCAGTAGCACCCGGCCAGCAACTAATGAAAAACTGTTTTTT.

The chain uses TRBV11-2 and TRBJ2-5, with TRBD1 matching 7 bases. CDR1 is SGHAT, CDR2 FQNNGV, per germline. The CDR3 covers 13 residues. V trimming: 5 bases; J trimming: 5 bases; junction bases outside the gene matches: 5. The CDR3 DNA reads TGTGCCAGCAGCACACAGGGGTGGGAGACCCAGTACTTC. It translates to CASSTQGWETQYF.

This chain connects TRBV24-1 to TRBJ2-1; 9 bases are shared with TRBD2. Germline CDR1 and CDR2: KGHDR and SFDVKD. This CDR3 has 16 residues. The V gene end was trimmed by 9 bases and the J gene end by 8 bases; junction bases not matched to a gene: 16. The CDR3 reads CATAPLLSGRLDEQFF. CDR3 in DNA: TGTGCCACCGCCCCCCTACTGAGCGGGAGGTTGGATGAGCAGTTCTTC.

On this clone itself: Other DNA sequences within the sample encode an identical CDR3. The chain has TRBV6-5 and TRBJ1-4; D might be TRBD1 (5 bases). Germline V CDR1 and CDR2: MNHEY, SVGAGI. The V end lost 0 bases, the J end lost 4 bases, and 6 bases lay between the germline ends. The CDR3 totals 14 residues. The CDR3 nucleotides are TGTGCCAGCAGTTACTCGGGGCGTAATGAAAAACTGTTTTTT. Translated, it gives CASSYSGRNEKLFF.

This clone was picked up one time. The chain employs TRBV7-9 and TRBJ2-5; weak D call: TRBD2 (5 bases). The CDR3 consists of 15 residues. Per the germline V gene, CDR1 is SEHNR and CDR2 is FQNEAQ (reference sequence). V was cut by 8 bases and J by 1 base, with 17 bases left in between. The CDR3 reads CASDYGSGVQETQYF. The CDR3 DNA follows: TGTGCCAGCGACTATGGGAGCGGAGTCCAAGAGACCCAGTACTTC.

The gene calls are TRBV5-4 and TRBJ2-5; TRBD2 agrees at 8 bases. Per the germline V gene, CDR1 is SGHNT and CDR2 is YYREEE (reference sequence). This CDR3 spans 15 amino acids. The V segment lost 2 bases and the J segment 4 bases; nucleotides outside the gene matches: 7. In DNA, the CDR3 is TGTGCCAGCAGCTTTGGGCTAGCGGGCGGAGAGACCCAGTACTTC. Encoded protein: CASSFGLAGGETQYF.

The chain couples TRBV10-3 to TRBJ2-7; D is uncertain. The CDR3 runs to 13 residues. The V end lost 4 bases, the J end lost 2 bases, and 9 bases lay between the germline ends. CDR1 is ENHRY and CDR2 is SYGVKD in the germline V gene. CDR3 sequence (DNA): TGTGCCATCAGTGCAGGTCTACCCTACGAGCAGTACTTC. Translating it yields CAISAGLPYEQYF.

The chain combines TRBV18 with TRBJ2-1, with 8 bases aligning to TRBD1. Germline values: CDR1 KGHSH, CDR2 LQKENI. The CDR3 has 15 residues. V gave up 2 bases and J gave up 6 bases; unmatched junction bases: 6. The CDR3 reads CASSPIGQGGNEQFF. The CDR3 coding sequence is TGTGCCAGCTCACCAATAGGACAGGGTGGCAATGAGCAGTTCTTC. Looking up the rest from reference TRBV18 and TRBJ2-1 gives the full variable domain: NAGVMQNPRHLVRRRGQEARLRCSPMKGHSHVYWYRQLPEEGLKFMVYLQKENIIDESGMPKERFSAEFPKEGPSILRIQQVVRGDSAAYFCASSPIGQGGNEQFFGPGTRLTVL.

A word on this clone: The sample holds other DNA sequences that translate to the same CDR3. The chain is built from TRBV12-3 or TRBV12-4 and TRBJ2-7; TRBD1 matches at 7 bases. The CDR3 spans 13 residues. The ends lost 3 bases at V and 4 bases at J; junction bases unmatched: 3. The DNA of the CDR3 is TGTGCCAGCAGTTTGGGACAGTCTTACGAGCAGTACTTC. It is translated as CASSLGQSYEQYF.

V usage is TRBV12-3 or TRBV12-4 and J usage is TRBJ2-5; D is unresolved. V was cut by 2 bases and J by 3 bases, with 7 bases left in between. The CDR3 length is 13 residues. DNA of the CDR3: TGTGCCAGCAGTTTATGGGGTGAAGAGACCCAGTACTTC. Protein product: CASSLWGEETQYF.

The CDR3 DNA sequence: TGTGCCACCAGTGATCCACAGGGCCCTGACAGCAATCAGCCCCAGCATTTT. Amino acids: CATSDPQGPDSNQPQHF. This rearrangement joins TRBV24-1 to TRBJ1-5; TRBD1 might be the D (6 bases). The germline CDR1 and CDR2 sequences are KGHDR and SFDVKD. The CDR3 length is 17 residues. Trimming cost V 3 bases and J 1 base, with 15 bases left between them.

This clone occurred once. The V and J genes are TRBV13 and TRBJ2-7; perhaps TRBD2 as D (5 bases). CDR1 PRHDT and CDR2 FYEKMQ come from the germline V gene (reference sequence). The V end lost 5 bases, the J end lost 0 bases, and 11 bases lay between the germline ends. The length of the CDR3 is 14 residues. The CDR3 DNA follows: TGTGCCAGCAGCCAAGCGGTTCTCTCCTACGAGCAGTACTTC. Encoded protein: CASSQAVLSYEQYF.

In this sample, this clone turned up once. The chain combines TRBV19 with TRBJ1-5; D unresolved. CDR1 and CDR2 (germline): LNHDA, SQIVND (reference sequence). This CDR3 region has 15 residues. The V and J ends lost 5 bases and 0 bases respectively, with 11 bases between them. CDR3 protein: CASSGQPYSNQPQHF. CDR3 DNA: TGTGCCAGTAGTGGGCAGCCTTATAGCAATCAGCCCCAGCATTTT.

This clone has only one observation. The CDR3 nucleotides are TGTGCCAGCAGTCAGACAGGGGGCTGGGGCTACACCTTC. Translation gives CASSQTGGWGYTF. The chain couples TRBV2 to TRBJ1-2; 10 positions match TRBD1. Germline V gene lookup returns CDR1 SNHLY and CDR2 FYNNEI. The J segment lost 8 bases and the V segment lost 5 bases, leaving 5 bases of the junction unmatched. CDR3 length: 13 residues. The full variable domain, its missing parts supplied by reference TRBV2 and TRBJ1-2, is EPEVTQTPSHQVTQMGQEVILRCVPISNHLYFYWYRQILGQKVEFLVSFYNNEISEKSEIFDDQFSVERPDGSNFTLKIRSTKLEDSAMYFCASSQTGGWGYTFGSGTRLTVV.

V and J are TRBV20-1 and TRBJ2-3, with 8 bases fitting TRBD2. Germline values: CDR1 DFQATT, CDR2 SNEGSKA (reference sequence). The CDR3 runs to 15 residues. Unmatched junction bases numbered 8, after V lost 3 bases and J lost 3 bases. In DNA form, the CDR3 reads TGCAGTGCTAGTTGGAGCGGGGGTCTGACAGATACGCAGTATTTT. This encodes CSASWSGGLTDTQYF.

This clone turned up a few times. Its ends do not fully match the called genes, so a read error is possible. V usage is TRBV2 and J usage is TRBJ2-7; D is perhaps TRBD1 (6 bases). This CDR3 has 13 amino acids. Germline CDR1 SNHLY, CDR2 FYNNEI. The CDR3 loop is CASSEGQLYEQYF. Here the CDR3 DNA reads TGTGCCAGCAGCGAAGGACAGCTCTACGAGCAGTACTTC. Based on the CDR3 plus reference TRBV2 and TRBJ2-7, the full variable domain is EPEVTQTPSHQVTQMGQEVILRCVPISNHLYFYWYRQILGQKVEFLVSFYNNEISEKSEIFDDQFSVERPDGSNFTLKIRSTKLEDSAMYFCASSEGQLYEQYFGPGTRLTVT.

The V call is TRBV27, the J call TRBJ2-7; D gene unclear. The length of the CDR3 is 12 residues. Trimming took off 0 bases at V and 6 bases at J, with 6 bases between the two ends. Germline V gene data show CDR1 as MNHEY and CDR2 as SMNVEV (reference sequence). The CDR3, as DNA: TGTGCCAGCAGTTTATCAGGGTCCGAGCAGTACTTC. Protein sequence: CASSLSGSEQYF.

The CDR3 is CASSLGATGAGNQPQHF. The CDR3 DNA reads TGTGCCAGCAGCTTAGGCGCTACAGGGGCGGGCAATCAGCCCCAGCATTTT. The genes are TRBV7-8 and TRBJ1-5; 7 nucleotides align to TRBD1. This CDR3 spans 17 amino acids. Per germline, CDR1 SGHVS and CDR2 FQNEAQ. V was pared by 1 base and J by 2 bases, with 8 bases of the junction left unmatched.

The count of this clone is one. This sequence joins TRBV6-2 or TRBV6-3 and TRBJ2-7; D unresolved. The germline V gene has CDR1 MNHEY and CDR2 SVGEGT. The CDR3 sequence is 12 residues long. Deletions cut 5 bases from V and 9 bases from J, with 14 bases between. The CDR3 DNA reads TGTGCCAGCAGTGATCGGTATTTGGTGCAGTACTTC. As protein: CASSDRYLVQYF.

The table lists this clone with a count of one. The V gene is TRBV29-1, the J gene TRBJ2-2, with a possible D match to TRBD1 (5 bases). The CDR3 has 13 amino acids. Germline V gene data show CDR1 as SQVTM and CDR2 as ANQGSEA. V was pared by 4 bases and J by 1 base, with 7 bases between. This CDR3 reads CSVADRNTGELFF. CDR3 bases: TGCAGCGTTGCCGACAGGAACACCGGGGAGCTGTTTTTT.

In DNA form, the CDR3 reads TGTGCCAGCAGGAGCACTGAGGATCGGTACGAGCAGTACTTC. Translating gives CASRSTEDRYEQYF. The genes are TRBV7-9 and TRBJ2-7; D uncertain. This CDR3 spans 14 amino acids. Germline assignment: CDR1 SEHNR and CDR2 FQNEAQ (reference sequence). V lost 6 bases and J lost 4, with 16 bases in between.

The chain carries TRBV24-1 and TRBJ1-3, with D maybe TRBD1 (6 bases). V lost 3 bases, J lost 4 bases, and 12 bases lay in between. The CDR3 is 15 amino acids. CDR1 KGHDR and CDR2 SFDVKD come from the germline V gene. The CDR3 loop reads CATSDPRGPGNTIYF. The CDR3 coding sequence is TGTGCCACCAGTGATCCGCGGGGGCCCGGAAACACCATATATTTT.